This T cell receptor beta chain was sequenced during a study of T cells in Graves' hyperthyroidism and ophthalmopathy (dated by TCRdb to the late 2010s). Regarding the complete study: Peripheral blood was collected at initial diagnosis, before any treatment. TCR V-J signatures able to tell the groups apart were searched for in a discovery cohort of some 97 patients, of whom over 40 had Graves' ophthalmopathy and roughly 58 had stable Graves' hyperthyroidism. An independent validation cohort of about 20 hyperthyroidism patients and over 15 patients who later progressed to ophthalmopathy tested prospective prediction of ophthalmopathy. The roughly 99 discovery patients were divided at random into training and test sets in a 7:3 ratio. Thyroid tissue and blood T-cell repertoires from six Graves' hyperthyroidism patients were also compared in the study. After blood sampling, hyperthyroidism patients were treated with methimazole at a starting dose of 30 mg daily, and ophthalmopathy patients were treated with high-dose intravenous methylprednisolone. The paper reports TCR Vbeta CDR3 sequencing of over 120 peripheral blood samples: around 45 ophthalmopathy, around 80 hyperthyroidism and around 17 progressor patients. On the study overall, not on this receptor specifically: During validation, the model predicted progression to ophthalmopathy a median of about 6.5 months ahead of onset, with more than 55% sensitivity and 72.22% specificity. Most expanded thyroid clonotypes (frequency above 0.001) were also detected in blood, suggesting blood repertoires may reflect thyroid immune responses. Sample size was not statistically predetermined, and investigators were not blinded to group allocation. A model built on a 13 V-J signature distinguished ophthalmopathy from stable hyperthyroidism, reaching roughly 88% sensitivity and approximately 81% specificity in cross-validation and 80%/75% in testing.

Ophthalmopathy patients had moderately to severely active disease, Clinical Activity Score of at least 3, NOSPECS grade of at least 4, and duration under 3 months. The study excluded patients with uncontrolled infections, other autoimmune diseases, pregnancy or lactation. Diagnoses relied on clinical symptoms, serum thyroxine and TRAb, thyroid ultrasound and orbital computed tomography. PBMCs were separated from 7.5 to 10 ml of fresh peripheral blood using Ficoll-Paque density gradient centrifugation. Total RNA was extracted using Trizol reagent, and RNA quality was assessed on an Agilent 2100 Bioanalyzer. CDR1 SNHLY and CDR2 FYNNEI were looked up in the germline V gene. Including the terminal cysteine and phenylalanine, the CDR3 comprises 16 residues. CDR3 DNA only is kept here, 48 bases in frame from base 1. V and J are truncated by 1 base and 5 bases respectively, leaving an intervening sequence of 15 bases.

The TCR beta CDR3 regions were amplified from the RNA transcripts. The TCR CDR3 was subjected to a first round of RT-PCR using the HTBI primer set and the Qiagen OneStep RT-PCR kit. Libraries were constructed in a second round of multiplex PCR, after which size selection and purification were carried out. Sequencing of the libraries was done on an Illumina HiSeq2000 using paired-end 100 bp reads. Concerning the study's data processing: SOAPnuke was used to process the raw data, removing reads that contained adapters or uncalled bases, had a mean Phred below 15, or lacked an exact match to the constant primer or identifier. COPE v1.2.5 was used to merge the high-quality paired reads, and each unique nucleotide sequence was defined as a clonotype. MiTCR v1.1 was used to align clonotypes to the IMGT TRBV, TRBD and TRBJ reference segments. Analysis was restricted to V-J combinations with a frequency above 0.0001, which covered 98% to 99.2% of repertoires. A TCS score was defined as the ratio of F50 (clonal expansion) to E x V (chaos), with BLOSUM62-based TCRdist applied between CDR3 peptides within each V-J. Welch's t-statistics and random forest reduced some 510 V-J features to around 14, which were used in a naive Bayes classifier (R e1071). TCRdb took the public reads, trimmed them with fastp at Q25, ran MiXCR for clone calling and kept in-frame beta chains. Under each unique CDR3 protein, matching rows form one entry showing the most common genes and DNA. The V and J calls follow TCRdb's processing rather than the paper's. The sample has roughly 520,000 distinct CDR3 sequences on record, about 24% of them singletons. Around 11% of the sample is held by the ten biggest clonotypes.

This clonotype was seen many times. Its recognized antigen is unknown. No qualities accompany the bases; no much larger clone lies one base away. The chain is encoded by TRBV2 joined to TRBJ1-5; 5 matching bases give a weak D call of TRBD1. This sequence originates from a woman aged 25-40 years with Graves' ophthalmopathy. The sequenced sample consisted of blood. The CDR3 corresponds to CASSEGIGAGHQPQHF. The nucleotide sequence reads as follows: TGTGCCAGCAGTGAAGGGATTGGGGCGGGACATCAGCCCCAGCATTTT.